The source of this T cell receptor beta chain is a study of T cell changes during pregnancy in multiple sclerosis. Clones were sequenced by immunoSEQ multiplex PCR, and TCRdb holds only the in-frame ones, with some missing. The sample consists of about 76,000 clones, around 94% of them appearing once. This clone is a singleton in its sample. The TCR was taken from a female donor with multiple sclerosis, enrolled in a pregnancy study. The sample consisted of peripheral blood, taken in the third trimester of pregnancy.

This CDR3 reads CASSPGQGNTEAFF. DNA of the CDR3: TGTGCCAGCTCACCCGGACAAGGGAACACTGAAGCTTTCTTT. The rearrangement joins TRBV18 to TRBJ1-1; the D gene is possibly TRBD1 (5 bases). This CDR3 contains 14 residues. The germline V and J ends were trimmed by 3 bases and 1 base, with 9 bases remaining between them. The germline CDR1 and CDR2 sequences are KGHSH and LQKENI. Full variable domain (missing parts from reference TRBV18 and TRBJ1-1): NAGVMQNPRHLVRRRGQEARLRCSPMKGHSHVYWYRQLPEEGLKFMVYLQKENIIDESGMPKERFSAEFPKEGPSILRIQQVVRGDSAAYFCASSPGQGNTEAFFGQGTRLTVV.